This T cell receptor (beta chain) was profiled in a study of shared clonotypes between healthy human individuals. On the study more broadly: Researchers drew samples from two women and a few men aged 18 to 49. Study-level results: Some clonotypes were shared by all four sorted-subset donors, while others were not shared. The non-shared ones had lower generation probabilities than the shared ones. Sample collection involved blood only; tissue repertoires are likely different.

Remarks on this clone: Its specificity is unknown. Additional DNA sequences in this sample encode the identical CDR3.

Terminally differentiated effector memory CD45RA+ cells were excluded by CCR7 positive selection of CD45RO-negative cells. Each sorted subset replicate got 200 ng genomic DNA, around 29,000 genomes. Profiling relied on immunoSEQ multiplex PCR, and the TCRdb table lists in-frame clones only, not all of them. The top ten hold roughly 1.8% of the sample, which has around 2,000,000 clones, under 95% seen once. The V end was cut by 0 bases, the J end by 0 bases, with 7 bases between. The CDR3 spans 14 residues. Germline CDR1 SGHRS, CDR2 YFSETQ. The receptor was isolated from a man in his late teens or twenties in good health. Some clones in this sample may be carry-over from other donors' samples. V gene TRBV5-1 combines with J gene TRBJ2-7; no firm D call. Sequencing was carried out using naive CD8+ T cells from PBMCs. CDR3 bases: TGCGCCAGCAGCTTGGCAGCTGGCTCCTACGAGCAGTACTTC. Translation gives CASSLAAGSYEQYF. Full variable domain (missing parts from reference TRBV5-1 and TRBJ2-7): KAGVTQTPRYLIKTRGQQVTLSCSPISGHRSVSWYQQTPGQGLQFLFEYFSETQRNKGNFPGRFSGRQFSNSRSEMNVSTLELGDSALYLCASSLAAGSYEQYFGPGTRLTVT.